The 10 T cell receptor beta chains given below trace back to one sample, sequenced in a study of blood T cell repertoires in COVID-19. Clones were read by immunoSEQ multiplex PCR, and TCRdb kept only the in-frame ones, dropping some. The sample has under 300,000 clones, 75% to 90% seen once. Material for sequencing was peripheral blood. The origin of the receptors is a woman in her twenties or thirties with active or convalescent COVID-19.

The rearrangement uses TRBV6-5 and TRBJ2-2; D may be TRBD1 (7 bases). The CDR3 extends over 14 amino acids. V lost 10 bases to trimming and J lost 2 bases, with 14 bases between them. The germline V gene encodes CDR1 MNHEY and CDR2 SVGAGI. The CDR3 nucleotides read TGTGCCACCGGGGGACAGCTCAACACCGGGGAGCTGTTTTTT. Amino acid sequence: CATGGQLNTGELFF.

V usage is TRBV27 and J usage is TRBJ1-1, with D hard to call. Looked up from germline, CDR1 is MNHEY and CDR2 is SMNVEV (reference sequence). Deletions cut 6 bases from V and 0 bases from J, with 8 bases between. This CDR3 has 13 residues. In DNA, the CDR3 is TGTGCCAGCAGGAACCCGGTGAACACTGAAGCTTTCTTT. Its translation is CASRNPVNTEAFF.

The CDR3 DNA follows: TGTGCCATCAGGACAGGGGGCACAGATACGCAGTATTTT. Translation: CAIRTGGTDTQYF. The V and J genes are TRBV10-3 and TRBJ2-3; 8 positions agree with TRBD1. The CDR3 is 13 residues long. J gave up 1 base and V 6 bases, and 0 bases lay outside the gene matches. Germline CDR1 is ENHRY and CDR2 is SYGVKD.

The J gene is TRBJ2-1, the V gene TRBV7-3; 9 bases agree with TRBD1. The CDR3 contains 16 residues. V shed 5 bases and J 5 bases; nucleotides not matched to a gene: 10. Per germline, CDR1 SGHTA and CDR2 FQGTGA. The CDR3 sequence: CASSPTTGGWDNEQFF. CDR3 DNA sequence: TGTGCCAGCAGCCCCACGACAGGGGGGTGGGACAATGAGCAGTTCTTC.

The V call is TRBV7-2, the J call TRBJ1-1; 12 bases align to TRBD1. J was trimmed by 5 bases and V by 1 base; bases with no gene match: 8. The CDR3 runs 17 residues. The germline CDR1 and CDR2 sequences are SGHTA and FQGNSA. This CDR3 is CASSLVGQGALSTEAFF. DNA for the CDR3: TGTGCCAGCAGCTTAGTGGGACAGGGGGCTTTGAGTACTGAAGCTTTCTTT.

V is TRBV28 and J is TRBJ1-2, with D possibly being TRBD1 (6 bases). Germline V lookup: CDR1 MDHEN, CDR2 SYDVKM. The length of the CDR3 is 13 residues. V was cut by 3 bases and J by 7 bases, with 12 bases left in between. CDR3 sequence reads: CASSFSGAVGYTF. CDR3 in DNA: TGTGCCAGCAGTTTTTCAGGGGCGGTTGGCTACACCTTC.

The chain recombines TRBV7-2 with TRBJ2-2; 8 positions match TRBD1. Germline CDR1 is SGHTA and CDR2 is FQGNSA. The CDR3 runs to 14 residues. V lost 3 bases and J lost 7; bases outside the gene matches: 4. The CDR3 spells CASSLTGVGGELFF. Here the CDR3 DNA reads TGTGCCAGCAGCTTGACAGGGGTGGGCGGGGAGCTGTTTTTT.

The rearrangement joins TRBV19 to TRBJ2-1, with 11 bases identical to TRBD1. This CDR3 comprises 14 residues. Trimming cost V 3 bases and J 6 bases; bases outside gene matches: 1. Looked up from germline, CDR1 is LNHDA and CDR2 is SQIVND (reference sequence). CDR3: CASSIGTGGNEQFF. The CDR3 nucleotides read TGTGCCAGTAGTATCGGGACAGGGGGCAATGAGCAGTTCTTC.

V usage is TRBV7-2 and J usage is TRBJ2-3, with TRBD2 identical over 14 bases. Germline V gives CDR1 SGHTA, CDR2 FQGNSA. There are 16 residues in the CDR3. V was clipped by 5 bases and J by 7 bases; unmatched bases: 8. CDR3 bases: TGTGCCAGCAGCACCGGACTAGCGGGGGGCGAACATACGCAGTATTTT. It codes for CASSTGLAGGEHTQYF.

The CDR3 spells CASRSDRAQETQYF. CDR3 in DNA: TGTGCCAGCAGATCGGACAGGGCTCAAGAGACCCAGTACTTC. V is TRBV2 and J is TRBJ2-5, with TRBD1 matching 8 bases. The CDR3 loop spans 14 amino acids. Germline CDR1 is SNHLY and CDR2 is FYNNEI. V dropped 6 bases and J dropped 2; count of bases not matched to a gene: 5.